Listed here are 12 T cell receptor beta chains from one sample, sequenced in a study of spatial heterogeneity in lung cancer. TCRdb reprocessed the 5' RACE reads via MiXCR and lists one record per CDR3 protein. The sample yields about 38,000 distinct CDR3 sequences, roughly 8% seen once. Time point denoted: sample taken at primary tumor resection. Sequenced here: PBMCs, sampled at surgery. The receptors come from a male donor with early-stage non-small cell lung cancer.

This rearrangement joins TRBV6-2 or TRBV6-3 to TRBJ2-1, with 8 bases that match TRBD1. Germline V gives CDR1 MNHEY, CDR2 SVGEGT. J lost 7 bases, V lost 6 bases, and 11 bases had no gene match. This CDR3 spans 15 amino acids. The CDR3, as DNA: TGTGCCAGCAGGCAAACCGGGACAGGATTTAATGAGCAGTTCTTC. Encoded protein: CASRQTGTGFNEQFF.

This clonotype has just a few counts. Its ends do not fully match the called genes, so a read error is possible. The chain is built from TRBV2 and TRBJ1-2; TRBD1 is a possible D gene (6 bases). The CDR3 contains 13 residues. The germline V gene has CDR1 SNHLY and CDR2 FYNNEI. This CDR3 reads CVSLRGGNYGYTF. Written as DNA, the CDR3 is TGTGTCAGCCTTAGAGGGGGGAACTATGGCTACACCTTC.

The rearrangement joins TRBV4-2 to TRBJ1-2, with 8 positions matching TRBD1. The CDR3 extends over 14 amino acids. Per the germline V gene, CDR1 is LGHNA and CDR2 is YNFKEQ. The trim removed 2 bases at V and 8 bases at J, leaving 7 bases unmatched. CDR3: CASSQQQQGDGYTF. The CDR3 bases are TGTGCCAGCAGCCAACAGCAACAGGGGGACGGCTACACCTTC.

In its sample, this clonotype was seen a few times. One junction end disagrees with the germline gene, perhaps due to a read error. The chain has TRBV27 and TRBJ2-3; D could derive from TRBD1 or TRBD2 (5 bases each). There are 21 residues in the CDR3. CDR1 and CDR2 (germline): MNHEY, SMNVEV (reference sequence). CDR3 nucleotides: TGTGCCAGCAGCAAGCTCCTAGGGGCCCAAGCAAGCGAGCGAGGGAGAGATGCGCAGTATTTT. This sequence encodes CASSKLLGAQASERGRDAQYF.

This clonotype turned up a few times. The rearrangement uses TRBV20-1 and TRBJ2-1; a possible D gene is TRBD2 (6 bases). The germline CDR1 and CDR2 sequences are DFQATT and SNEGSKA (reference sequence). The CDR3 runs to 13 residues. Deletions cut 7 bases from V and 3 bases from J, with 13 bases between. CDR3 nucleotide sequence: TGCAGTGTCCCTACGACTAGCTACAATGAGCAGTTCTTC. Its translation: CSVPTTSYNEQFF.

This clonotype was observed at least ten times. The chain couples TRBV20-1 to TRBJ2-6; 10 positions agree with TRBD2. CDR3 length equals 17 residues. V lost 0 bases and J lost 2; bases outside the gene matches: 4. Germline V lookup: CDR1 DFQATT, CDR2 SNEGSKA (reference sequence). The CDR3 nucleotides read TGCAGTGCTAGAGATCGGCTAGCGGGAGCTGGGGCCAACGTCCTGACTTTC. Encoded protein: CSARDRLAGAGANVLTF.

The sample holds many counts of this clonotype. The CDR3 sequence: CASRGGGAWTTNEKLFF. CDR3 bases: TGTGCCAGCAGGGGCGGGGGCGCGTGGACAACTAATGAAAAACTGTTTTTT. This chain connects TRBV6-6 to TRBJ1-4; a weak D match, TRBD1 (6 bases). The germline V and J ends were trimmed by 6 bases and 0 bases, with 17 bases remaining between them. CDR3 length: 17 residues. Per the germline V gene, CDR1 is MNHNY and CDR2 is SVGAGI (reference sequence).

This clonotype was found a few times. CDR3 sequence: CASSSMGQVEQPQHF. The CDR3 DNA reads as TGTGCCAGCAGCTCTATGGGACAGGTAGAGCAGCCCCAGCATTTT. This chain uses TRBV6-1 with TRBJ1-5, with 8 bases identical to TRBD1. V lost 6 bases and J lost 7; bases outside the gene matches: 11. CDR1 and CDR2 (germline): MNHNS, SASEGT. This CDR3 has 15 amino acids.

This chain connects TRBV5-4 to TRBJ2-2; D might be TRBD2 (7 bases). CDR1 and CDR2 from the germline V gene are SGHNT and YYREEE (reference sequence). The CDR3 is made up of 15 amino acids. V was pared by 0 bases and J by 4 bases, with 10 bases between. The CDR3 DNA reads as TGTGCCAGCAGCTTGGCGGGGGGCATCACCGGGGAGCTGTTTTTT. It specifies CASSLAGGITGELFF.

This clonotype was seen many times. The rearrangement links TRBV10-3 to TRBJ1-1, with a weak D call TRBD1 (5 bases). The V and J ends lost 3 bases and 3 bases respectively, with 14 bases between them. CDR1 is ENHRY, CDR2 SYGVKD, per germline. The CDR3 is 15 residues long. The CDR3 protein is CAISDQGGVDTEAFF. The CDR3 DNA reads as TGTGCCATCAGTGATCAGGGAGGGGTGGACACTGAAGCTTTCTTT.

At least ten counts were recorded for this clonotype. The J gene is TRBJ1-6, the V gene TRBV20-1; possibly TRBD1 for D (5 bases). CDR1 is DFQATT and CDR2 is SNEGSKA in the germline V gene (reference sequence). The V gene lost 7 bases and the J gene lost 8 bases, with 18 bases spanning the gap. The CDR3 length is 14 residues. CDR3 DNA: TGCAGTGGCAGGGAGGGCGCGGGGGATTCACCCCTCCACTTT. Translation gives CSGREGAGDSPLHF.

This clonotype was seen at least ten times. The gene calls are TRBV29-1 and TRBJ2-3; D is unresolved. The CDR3 is made up of 13 amino acids. The V gene's germline CDR1 is SQVTM and CDR2 ANQGSEA. The V end lost 1 base, the J end lost 4 bases, and 9 bases lay between the germline ends. The CDR3 loop is CSVEGASADTQYF. DNA for the CDR3: TGCAGCGTTGAAGGGGCTTCGGCAGATACGCAGTATTTT.